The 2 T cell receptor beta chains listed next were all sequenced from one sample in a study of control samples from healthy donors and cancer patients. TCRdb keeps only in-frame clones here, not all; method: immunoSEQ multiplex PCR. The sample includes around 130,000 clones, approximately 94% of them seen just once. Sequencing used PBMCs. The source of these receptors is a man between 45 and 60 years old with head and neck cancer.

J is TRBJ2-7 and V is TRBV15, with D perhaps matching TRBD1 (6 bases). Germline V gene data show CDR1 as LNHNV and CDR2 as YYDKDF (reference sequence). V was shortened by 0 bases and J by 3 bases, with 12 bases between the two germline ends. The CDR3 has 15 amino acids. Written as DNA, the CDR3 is TGTGCCACCAGCAGAGATCCACAGGGAGTCTACGAGCAGTACTTC. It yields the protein CATSRDPQGVYEQYF.

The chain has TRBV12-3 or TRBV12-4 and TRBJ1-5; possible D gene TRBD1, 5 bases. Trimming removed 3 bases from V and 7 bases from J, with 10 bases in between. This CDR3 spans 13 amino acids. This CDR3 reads CASSFRVRQPQHF. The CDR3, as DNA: TGTGCCAGCAGTTTCAGGGTACGGCAGCCCCAGCATTTT.